This passage covers 25 T cell receptor beta chains from one sample sequenced in a study of metastatic and nonmetastatic thyroid tumors. No treatment of any kind had been given to any patient before thyroid surgery. TCRdb called clones again from the PCR reads with MiXCR. There are tens of thousands of clones in the sample; 18% occur only once, and approximately 2.9% lies in the top ten. What was sequenced was adjacent normal tissue. The receptors come from a male donor with papillary thyroid cancer or a benign thyroid nodule (not recorded which). Some clones in this sample may be carry-over from other donors' samples.

This clone was recorded a few times. This rearrangement joins TRBV20-1 to TRBJ2-1; TRBD2 agrees at 8 bases. This CDR3 contains 14 residues. Unmatched junction bases numbered 15, after V lost 8 bases and J lost 9 bases. Germline-derived CDR1 and CDR2 are DFQATT and SNEGSKA (reference sequence). This CDR3 reads CSSNIAGLGGEQFF. The DNA for the CDR3 is TGCAGTTCCAATATAGCGGGGCTAGGCGGTGAGCAGTTCTTC.

V and J are TRBV13 and TRBJ2-7, with D perhaps TRBD2 (5 bases). This CDR3 is 14 amino acids long. CDR1 and CDR2 (germline): PRHDT, FYEKMQ (reference sequence). In DNA, the CDR3 is TGTGCCAGCAGCGTAAGGGTGTTCGACTACAAGCAGTACGTC. It yields the protein CASSVRVFDYKQYV.

The table lists this clone with many counts. This chain connects TRBV20-1 to TRBJ2-1, with no clear D. CDR1 is DFQATT and CDR2 is SNEGSKA in the germline V gene (reference sequence). Trimming removed 5 bases at V and 5 bases at J, with 19 bases between. The CDR3 is made up of 15 amino acids. In DNA, the CDR3 is TGCAGTGCTCCCCCCTGGGATTGGTCAGACAATGAGCAGTTCTTC. Amino acids: CSAPPWDWSDNEQFF.

This clone occurred many times. This CDR3 is also generated by other DNA sequences in the sample. This sequence joins TRBV28 and TRBJ1-5; possible D gene TRBD1, 5 bases. The germline gives CDR1 MDHEN, CDR2 SYDVKM. This CDR3 has 14 residues. With 6 bases removed from V and 6 bases from J, the gap between germline ends came to 15 bases. The CDR3 loop reads CASRPGGSVQPQHF. CDR3 coding DNA: TGTGCCAGCAGGCCGGGGGGTTCTGTTCAGCCCCAGCATTTT.

As concerns this clone: One end of the junction does not line up with germline, which may come from a read error. The chain links TRBV19 to TRBJ1-1, with D unresolved. CDR1 and CDR2 from the germline V gene are LNHDA and SQIVND (reference sequence). The CDR3 loop spans 17 amino acids. The CDR3 region has the DNA TGTGCCAGTAGTAGAGGCGCTGGGTCTAAGACCAACACTGAAGCTTCCTTT. Translation: CASSRGAGSKTNTEASF. Full variable domain (rest looked up from reference TRBV19 and TRBJ1-1): DGGITQSPKYLFRKEGQNVTLSCEQNLNHDAMYWYRQDPGQGLRLIYYSQIVNDFQKGDIAEGYSVSREKKESFPLTVTSAQKNPTAFYLCASSRGAGSKTNTEASFGQGTRLTVV.

The J gene is TRBJ1-2, the V gene TRBV20-1; 8 bases agree with TRBD1. This CDR3 has 13 residues. Germline-derived CDR1 and CDR2 are DFQATT and SNEGSKA (reference sequence). The V segment lost 7 bases and the J segment 8 bases; nucleotides outside the gene matches: 12. CDR3 nucleotides: TGCAGTGAAACGGCAGGGGGCGCAGGCGGCTACACCTTC. Translating it yields CSETAGGAGGYTF.

The chain employs TRBV20-1 and TRBJ2-4; D call uncertain. Per the germline V gene, CDR1 is DFQATT and CDR2 is SNEGSKA (reference sequence). The germline V and J ends were trimmed by 3 bases and 2 bases, with 8 bases remaining between them. The CDR3 runs 13 residues. CDR3 residues: CSARDLSKNIQYF. The CDR3 DNA reads as TGCAGTGCTAGGGACCTTTCCAAAAACATTCAGTACTTC.

To note about this clone: At one end, the junction sequence differs from germline, possibly due to a read error. The gene calls are TRBV19 and TRBJ1-5; TRBD1 matches 9 bases. This CDR3 is built from 15 residues. CDR1 is LNHDA and CDR2 is SQIVND in the germline V gene (reference sequence). CDR3 sequence: CTSSRTGDEDHPQHF. CDR3 coding DNA: TGTACCAGTAGCAGGACAGGGGATGAGGATCATCCCCAGCATTTT.

By its share, this clone is medium-sized. J is TRBJ2-7 and V is TRBV6-2 or TRBV6-3; 11 bases map to TRBD2. CDR1 and CDR2 from the germline V gene are MNHEY and SVGEGT. V gave up 6 bases and J gave up 4 bases; unmatched junction bases: 5. CDR3 length: 14 residues. CDR3 residues: CASSSLAGAYEQYV. CDR3 coding DNA: TGTGCCAGCAGCTCACTAGCGGGGGCTTACGAGCAGTACGTC.

Only a few counts were recorded for this clone. The chain recombines TRBV2 with TRBJ2-7; maybe TRBD2 (6 bases). The CDR3 extends over 14 amino acids. The V end was cut by 6 bases, the J end by 1 base, with 13 bases between. The germline V gene has CDR1 SNHLY and CDR2 FYNNEI. The CDR3 loop is CASRSGTQSYEQYF. CDR3 DNA sequence: TGTGCCAGCAGGTCGGGGACTCAATCCTACGAGCAGTACTTC.

This clone was seen many times. The chain links TRBV3-1 to TRBJ2-2, with 11 bases identical to TRBD2. Germline V CDR1 and CDR2: LGHDT, YNNKEL (reference sequence). The J segment lost 5 bases and the V segment lost 1 base, leaving 9 bases of the junction unmatched. The CDR3 sequence is 18 residues long. DNA for the CDR3: TGTGCCAGCAGCCAAGTTGATAGCGGGGGGGCCCGGACCGGGGAGCTGTTTTTT. It yields the protein CASSQVDSGGARTGELFF.

The sample holds many counts of this clone. This chain connects TRBV30 to TRBJ2-7; 11 bases map to TRBD2. CDR3 length: 15 amino acids. Trimming at V came to 3 bases and at J to 3 bases, leaving 7 bases not matched to a gene. Per the germline V gene, CDR1 is GTSNPN and CDR2 is SVGIG (reference sequence). CDR3 nucleotides: TGTGCCTGGAGCTCACTAGCGGGGGCAAGCTACGAGCAGTACTTC. This codes for CAWSSLAGASYEQYF.

This chain joins TRBV30 and TRBJ2-1; 9 bases line up with TRBD1. CDR1 and CDR2 (germline): GTSNPN, SVGIG (reference sequence). V gave up 4 bases and J gave up 3 bases; unmatched junction bases: 4. The CDR3 covers 14 residues. CDR3 in amino acids: CAWTGTGYYNEQFF. The CDR3 DNA reads as TGTGCCTGGACCGGGACAGGGTACTACAATGAGCAGTTCTTC. The full variable domain, completed using reference TRBV30 and TRBJ2-1, is SQTIHQWPATLVQPVGSPLSLECTVEGTSNPNLYWYRQAAGRGLQLLFYSVGIGQISSEVPQNLSASRPQDRQFILSSKKLLLSDSGFYLCAWTGTGYYNEQFFGPGTRLTVL.

The rearrangement uses TRBV2 and TRBJ2-7, with D perhaps TRBD1 or TRBD2 (5 bases each). The CDR3 sequence is 15 residues long. Deletions cut 3 bases from V and 6 bases from J, with 18 bases between. Germline V CDR1 and CDR2: SNHLY, FYNNEI. For the CDR3, the DNA is TGTGCCAGCAGTGATGGATGGTTCGGGACGGTCGAGCAGTACGTC. Protein product: CASSDGWFGTVEQYV.

With regard to this clone: One base away lies a much larger clone, so this may be a sequencing read error. The chain combines TRBV10-3 with TRBJ2-2, with unresolved D. The CDR3 consists of 15 residues. Germline CDR1 ENHRY, CDR2 SYGVKD. The CDR3 protein is CVISDGLGNTGELFF. DNA for the CDR3: TGTGTCATCAGTGATGGGCTAGGGAACACCGGGGAGCTGTTTTTT.

To note about this clone: A junction end diverges from the germline sequence, so it may reflect a read error. V gene TRBV9 combines with J gene TRBJ2-2, with TRBD1 matching over 7 bases. Germline V gives CDR1 SGDLS, CDR2 YYNGEE. The CDR3 loop spans 14 amino acids. In nucleotides, the CDR3 is TGTGCCAGCCATTCAGGGGGTGGCACCGAGGAGCTGCTTTTT. This sequence encodes CASHSGGGTEELLF.

The CDR3 spells CASSLTSTYGGELFF. CDR3 nucleotide sequence: TGTGCCAGCAGCTTAACGTCGACGTATGGCGGGGAGCTGTTTTTT. This rearrangement joins TRBV7-3 to TRBJ2-2, with D uncertain. The length of the CDR3 is 15 residues. Looked up from germline, CDR1 is SGHTA and CDR2 is FQGTGA. The V end lost 0 bases, the J end lost 7 bases, and 12 bases lay between the germline ends.

In this sample, this clone turned up many times. Different DNA sequences within this sample yield the same CDR3. This sequence joins TRBV6-1 and TRBJ2-7, with D possibly being TRBD1 (5 bases). There are 15 residues in the CDR3. V gave up 6 bases and J gave up 2 bases, with 17 bases separating them. CDR1 and CDR2 from the germline V gene are MNHNS and SASEGT. CDR3 in amino acids: CASSPTPTATYEQYF. Here the CDR3 DNA reads TGTGCCAGCAGCCCCACCCCGACAGCCACCTACGAGCAGTACTTC.

Judged by abundance, this clone is medium-sized. The J gene is TRBJ1-2, the V gene TRBV20-1, with TRBD1 identical over 7 bases. V was pared by 0 bases and J by 5 bases, with 18 bases of the junction left unmatched. The germline CDR1 and CDR2 sequences are DFQATT and SNEGSKA (reference sequence). The CDR3 loop spans 18 amino acids. The CDR3 protein is CSARDPRLGTLQGYGYTF. Written as DNA, the CDR3 is TGCAGTGCTAGAGATCCGCGGCTCGGAACACTACAGGGGTATGGCTACACCTTC.

This clone was observed at least ten times. The rearrangement joins TRBV10-2 to TRBJ1-2, with a weak D call TRBD1 (6 bases). Germline V gene sequence: CDR1 WSHSY, CDR2 SAAADI. The CDR3 length is 14 residues. The V end was cut by 4 bases, the J end by 7 bases, with 16 bases between. For the CDR3, the DNA is TGCGCCAGCAGTGCGTCGGAAGGCAGGGGTGGCTACACCTTC. Protein sequence: CASSASEGRGGYTF.

This clone has only a few counts. A read error may produce the germline difference seen at one junction end. CDR3 sequence reads: CASRRSTGGFNKPQHF. The CDR3 DNA reads TGTGCCAGCAGGAGGTCGACAGGGGGCTTCAATAAGCCCCAGCATTTT. The chain uses TRBV6-1 and TRBJ1-5; TRBD1 agrees at 10 bases. The germline V gene has CDR1 MNHNS and CDR2 SASEGT. The CDR3 length is 16 residues.

This clone was picked up many times. The J gene is TRBJ2-2, the V gene TRBV25-1; D ambiguous. Trimming cost V 5 bases and J 2 bases, with 9 bases left between them. The germline CDR1 and CDR2 sequences are MGHDK and SYGVNS. This CDR3 has 14 residues. The CDR3: CASSLAANTGELFF. In nucleotides, the CDR3 is TGTGCCAGCAGTCTTGCAGCTAACACCGGGGAGCTGTTTTTT.

The sample holds many counts of this clone. CDR3 coding DNA: TGTGCCAGCAGCGCAGGGGGCGCCTACAATGAGCAGTTCTTC. Protein product: CASSAGGAYNEQFF. The rearrangement uses TRBV6-4 and TRBJ2-1, with TRBD1 identical over 8 bases. The CDR3 has 14 residues. Trimming at V came to 6 bases and at J to 2 bases, leaving 3 bases not matched to a gene. Germline V lookup: CDR1 MRHNA, CDR2 SNTAGT.

This clone was detected ten times or more. J is TRBJ2-2 and V is TRBV5-1, with D perhaps matching TRBD1 (6 bases). V dropped 1 base and J dropped 7 bases, with 17 bases sitting between them. CDR3 length equals 16 residues. CDR1 is SGHRS, CDR2 YFSETQ, per germline. CDR3 DNA sequence: TGCGCCAGCAGCTTGTACTGGACAGAAGCGTTCGGGGAGCTGTTTTTT. Translating it yields CASSLYWTEAFGELFF.

Turning to this clone: No conserved phenylalanine or tryptophan is present at the end of the CDR3, so a read error is the likely explanation. The DNA is omitted, as the CDR3 cannot be located on it reliably, and the CDR3 follows TCRdb's listing. V usage is TRBV30 and J usage is TRBJ1-5. The CDR3 extends over 13 residues, inclusive of both ends. Germline loops: CDR1 GTSNPN, CDR2 SVGIG (reference sequence). The CDR3: CAWSGQQDQPQNL.